This note documents a single TCR beta chain sequence. The antigen is unknown. The observed sequence ends 3 residues before the CDR3 terminus, with the missing tail filled in from the germline J gene. This entry comes from a study of Tregs in tolerant kidney transplant recipients. Points from the study as a whole: Few patients were studied, so findings need validation in larger groups.

From germline, CDR1 is SGHVS and CDR2 FQNEAQ. The CDR3 totals 17 residues. V gave up 5 bases and J gave up 1 base, with 21 bases separating them. Method: immunoSEQ multiplex PCR; TCRdb's copy keeps in-frame clones and lacks some. This sample's clone table lists fewer than 40,000 clones. This specimen consisted of CD8+ T cells from blood, obtained before the transplant. The gene calls are TRBV7-8 and TRBJ2-7; possibly TRBD1 for D (6 bases). The sequence came from a human donor who received a combined kidney and bone marrow transplant. The CDR3 loop reads CASSLSPTGMISYEQYF. The sequenced part of the CDR3 DNA is TGTGCCAGCAGCCTATCCCCGACAGGCATGATATCCTACGAG. Combining the CDR3 with reference TRBV7-8 and TRBJ2-7 gives the whole variable domain GAGVSQSPRYKVAKRGQDVALRCDPISGHVSLFWYQQALGQGPEFLTYFQNEAQLDKSGLPSDRFFAERPEGSVSTLKIQRTQQEDSAVYLCASSLSPTGMISYEQYFGPGTRLTVT.